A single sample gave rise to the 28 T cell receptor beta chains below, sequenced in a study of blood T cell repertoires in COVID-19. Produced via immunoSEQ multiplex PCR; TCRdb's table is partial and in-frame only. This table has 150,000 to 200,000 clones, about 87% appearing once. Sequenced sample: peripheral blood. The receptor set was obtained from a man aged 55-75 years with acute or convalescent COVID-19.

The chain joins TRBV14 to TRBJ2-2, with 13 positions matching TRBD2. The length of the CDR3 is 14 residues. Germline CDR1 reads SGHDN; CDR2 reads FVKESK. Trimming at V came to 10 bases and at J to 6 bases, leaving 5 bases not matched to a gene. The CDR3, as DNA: TGTGCCATCCGGACTAGCGGGAGTTCCGGGGAGCTGTTTTTT. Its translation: CAIRTSGSSGELFF.

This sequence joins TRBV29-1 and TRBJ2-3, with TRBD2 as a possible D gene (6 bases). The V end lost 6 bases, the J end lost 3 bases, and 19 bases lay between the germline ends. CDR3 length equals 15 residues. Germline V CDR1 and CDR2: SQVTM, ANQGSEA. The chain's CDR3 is CSVAVGGQRTDTQYF. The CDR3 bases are TGCAGCGTCGCAGTGGGGGGTCAGAGGACAGATACGCAGTATTTT.

The CDR3: CAWTDSIGGNTIYF. CDR3 sequence (DNA): TGTGCCTGGACAGACAGTATAGGAGGAAACACCATATATTTT. The chain combines TRBV30 with TRBJ1-3; tentatively, D is TRBD1 (5 bases). The CDR3 totals 14 residues. Trimming removed 4 bases at V and 4 bases at J, with 14 bases between. Germline assignment: CDR1 GTSNPN and CDR2 SVGIG (reference sequence).

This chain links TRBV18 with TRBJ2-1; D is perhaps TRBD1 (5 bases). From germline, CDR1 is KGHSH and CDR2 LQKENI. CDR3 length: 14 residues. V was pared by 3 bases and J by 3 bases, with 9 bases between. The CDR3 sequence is CASSPVQDYNEQFF. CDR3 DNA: TGTGCCAGCTCACCTGTACAGGACTACAATGAGCAGTTCTTC.

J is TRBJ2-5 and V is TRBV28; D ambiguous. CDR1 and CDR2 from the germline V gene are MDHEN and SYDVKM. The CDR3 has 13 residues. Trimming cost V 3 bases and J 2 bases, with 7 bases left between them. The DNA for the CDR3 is TGTGCCAGCAGTTTTCTGAGGCAAGAGACCCAGTACTTC. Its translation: CASSFLRQETQYF.

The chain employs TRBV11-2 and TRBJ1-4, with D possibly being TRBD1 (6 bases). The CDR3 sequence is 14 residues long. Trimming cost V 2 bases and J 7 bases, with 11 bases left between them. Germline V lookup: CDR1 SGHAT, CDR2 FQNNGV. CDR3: CASSLFRGAEKLFF. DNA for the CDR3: TGTGCCAGCAGCTTATTCAGGGGAGCTGAAAAACTGTTTTTT.

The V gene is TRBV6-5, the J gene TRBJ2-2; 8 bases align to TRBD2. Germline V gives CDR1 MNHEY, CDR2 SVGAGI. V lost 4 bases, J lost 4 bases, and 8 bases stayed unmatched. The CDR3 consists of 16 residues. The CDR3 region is CASSSPGGRGTGELFF. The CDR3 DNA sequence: TGTGCCAGCAGTTCCCCGGGGGGGCGGGGCACCGGGGAGCTGTTTTTT.

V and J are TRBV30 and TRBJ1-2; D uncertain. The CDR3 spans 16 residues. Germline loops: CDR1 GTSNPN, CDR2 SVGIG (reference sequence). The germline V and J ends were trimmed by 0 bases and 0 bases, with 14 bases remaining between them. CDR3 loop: CAWSVHPPSANYGYTF. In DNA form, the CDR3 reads TGTGCCTGGAGTGTACACCCACCGTCAGCTAACTATGGCTACACCTTC.

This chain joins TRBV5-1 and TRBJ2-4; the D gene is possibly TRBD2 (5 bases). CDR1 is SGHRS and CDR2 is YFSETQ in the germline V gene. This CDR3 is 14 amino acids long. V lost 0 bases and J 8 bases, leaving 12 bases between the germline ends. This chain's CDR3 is CASSLAYSGDIQYF. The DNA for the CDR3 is TGCGCCAGCAGCTTGGCATATTCCGGGGACATTCAGTACTTC.

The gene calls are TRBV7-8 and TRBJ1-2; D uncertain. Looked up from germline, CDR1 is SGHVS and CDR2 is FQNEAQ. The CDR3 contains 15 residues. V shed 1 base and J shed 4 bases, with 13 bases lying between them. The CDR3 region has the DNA TGTGCCAGCAGCTTAGAGGTCAGGCCCGTCTATGGCTACACCTTC. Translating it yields CASSLEVRPVYGYTF.

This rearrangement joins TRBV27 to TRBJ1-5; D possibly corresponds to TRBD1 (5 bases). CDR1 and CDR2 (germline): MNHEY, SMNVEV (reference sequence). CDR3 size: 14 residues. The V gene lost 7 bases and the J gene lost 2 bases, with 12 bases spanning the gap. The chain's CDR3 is CASNPGAGNQPQHF. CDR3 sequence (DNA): TGTGCCAGCAACCCTGGGGCGGGCAATCAGCCCCAGCATTTT.

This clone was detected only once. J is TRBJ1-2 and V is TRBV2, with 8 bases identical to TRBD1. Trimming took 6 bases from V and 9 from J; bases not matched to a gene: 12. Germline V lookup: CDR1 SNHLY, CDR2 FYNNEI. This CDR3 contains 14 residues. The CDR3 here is CASRDRVRRVSYTF. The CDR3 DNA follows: TGTGCCAGCAGGGACAGGGTCCGAAGAGTAAGCTACACCTTC.

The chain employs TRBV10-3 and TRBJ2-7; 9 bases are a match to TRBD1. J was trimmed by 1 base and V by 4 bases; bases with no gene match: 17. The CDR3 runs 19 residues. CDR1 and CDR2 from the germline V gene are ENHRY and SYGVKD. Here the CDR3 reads CAISAIPGQGNVSSYEQYV. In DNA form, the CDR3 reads TGTGCCATCAGTGCGATACCGGGACAGGGAAACGTTTCATCCTACGAGCAGTACGTC.

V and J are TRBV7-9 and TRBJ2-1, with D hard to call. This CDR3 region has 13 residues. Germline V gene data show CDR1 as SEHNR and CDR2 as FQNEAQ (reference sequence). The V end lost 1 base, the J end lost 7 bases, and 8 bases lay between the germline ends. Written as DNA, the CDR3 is TGTGCCAGCAGCTTAGATGAAGAGAATGAGCAGTTCTTC. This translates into CASSLDEENEQFF.

The CDR3 region is CSVVMNTEAFF. The CDR3, as DNA: TGCAGCGTTGTCATGAACACTGAAGCTTTCTTT. The chain combines TRBV29-1 with TRBJ1-1, with D hard to call. CDR1 is SQVTM, CDR2 ANQGSEA, per germline. The CDR3 has 11 amino acids. The V gene lost 4 bases and the J gene lost 0 bases, with 3 bases spanning the gap.

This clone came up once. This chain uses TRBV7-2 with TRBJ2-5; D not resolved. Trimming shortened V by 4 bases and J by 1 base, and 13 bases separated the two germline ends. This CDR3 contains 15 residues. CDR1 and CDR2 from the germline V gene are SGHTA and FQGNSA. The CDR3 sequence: CASSSPRGIQETQYF. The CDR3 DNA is TGTGCCAGCAGCTCCCCAAGAGGTATCCAAGAGACCCAGTACTTC. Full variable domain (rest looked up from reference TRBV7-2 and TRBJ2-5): GAGVSQSPSNKVTEKGKDVELRCDPISGHTALYWYRQSLGQGLEFLIYFQGNSAPDKSGLPSDRFSAERTGGSVSTLTIQRTQQEDSAVYLCASSSPRGIQETQYFGPGTRLLVL.

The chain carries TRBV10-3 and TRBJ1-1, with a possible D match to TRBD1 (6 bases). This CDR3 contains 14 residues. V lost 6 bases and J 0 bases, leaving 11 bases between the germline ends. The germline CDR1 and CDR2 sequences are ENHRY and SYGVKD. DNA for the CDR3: TGTGCCATCAGGACGGGGGGGCTGAACACTGAAGCTTTCTTT. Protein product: CAIRTGGLNTEAFF.

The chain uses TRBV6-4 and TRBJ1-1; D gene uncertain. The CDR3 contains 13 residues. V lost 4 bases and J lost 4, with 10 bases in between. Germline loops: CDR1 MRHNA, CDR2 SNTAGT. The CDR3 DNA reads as TGTGCCAGCAGTGTCAACTTAGTCACTGAAGCTTTCTTT. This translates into CASSVNLVTEAFF.

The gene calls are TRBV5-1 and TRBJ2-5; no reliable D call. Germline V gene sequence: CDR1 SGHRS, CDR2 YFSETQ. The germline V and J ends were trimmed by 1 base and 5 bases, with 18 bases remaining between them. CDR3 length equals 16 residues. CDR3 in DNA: TGCGCCAGCAGCTTGCGGTTCGCAGCGACCTCGGAGACCCAGTACTTC. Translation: CASSLRFAATSETQYF.

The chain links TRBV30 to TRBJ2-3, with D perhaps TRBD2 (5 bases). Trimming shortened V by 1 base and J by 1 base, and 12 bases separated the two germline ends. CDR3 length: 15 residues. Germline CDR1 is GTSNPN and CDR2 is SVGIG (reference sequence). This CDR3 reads CAWSAPQEGTDTQYF. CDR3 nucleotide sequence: TGTGCCTGGAGTGCCCCCCAGGAGGGCACAGATACGCAGTATTTT.

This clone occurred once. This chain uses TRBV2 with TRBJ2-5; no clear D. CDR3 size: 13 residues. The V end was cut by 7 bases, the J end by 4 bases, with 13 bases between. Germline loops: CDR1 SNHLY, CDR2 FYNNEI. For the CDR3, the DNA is TGTGCCAGCATTTTAGCTGTCGGAGAGACCCAGTACTTC. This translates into CASILAVGETQYF.

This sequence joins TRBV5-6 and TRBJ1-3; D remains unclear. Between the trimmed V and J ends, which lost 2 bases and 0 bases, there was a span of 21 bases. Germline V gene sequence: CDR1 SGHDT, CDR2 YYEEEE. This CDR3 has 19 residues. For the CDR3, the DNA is TGTGCCAGCAGCTTTCTCCCCCCCGGGGTAGGCGTCTCTGGAAACACCATATATTTT. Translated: CASSFLPPGVGVSGNTIYF.

CDR3 residues: CASSLYRIGASGELFF. CDR3 in DNA: TGTGCCAGCAGCCTATATCGGATAGGGGCATCCGGGGAGCTGTTTTTT. This chain uses TRBV7-3 with TRBJ2-2; a possible D gene is TRBD1 (5 bases). The CDR3 covers 16 residues. Germline V gene lookup returns CDR1 SGHTA and CDR2 FQGTGA. The germline V and J ends were trimmed by 5 bases and 6 bases, with 19 bases remaining between them.

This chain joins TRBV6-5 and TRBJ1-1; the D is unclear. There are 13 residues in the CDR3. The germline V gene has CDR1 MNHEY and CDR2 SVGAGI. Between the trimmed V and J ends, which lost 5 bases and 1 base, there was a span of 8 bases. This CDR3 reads CASSLSGNTEAFF. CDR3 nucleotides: TGTGCCAGCAGTCTGTCAGGGAACACTGAAGCTTTCTTT.

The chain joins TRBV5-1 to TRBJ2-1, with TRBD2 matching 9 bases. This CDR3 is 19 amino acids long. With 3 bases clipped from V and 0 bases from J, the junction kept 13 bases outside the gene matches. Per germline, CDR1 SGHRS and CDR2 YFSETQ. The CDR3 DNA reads TGCGCCAGCAGCTCACCGGGGGCTAGCGGGGTGAGCTCCTACAATGAGCAGTTCTTC. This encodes CASSSPGASGVSSYNEQFF.

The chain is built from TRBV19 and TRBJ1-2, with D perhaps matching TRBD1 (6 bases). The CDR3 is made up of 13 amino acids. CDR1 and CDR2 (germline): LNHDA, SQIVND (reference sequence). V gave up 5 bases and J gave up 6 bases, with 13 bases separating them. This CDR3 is CASSRRGRDGYTF. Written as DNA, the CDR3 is TGTGCCAGTAGTCGAAGGGGGAGAGATGGCTACACCTTC.

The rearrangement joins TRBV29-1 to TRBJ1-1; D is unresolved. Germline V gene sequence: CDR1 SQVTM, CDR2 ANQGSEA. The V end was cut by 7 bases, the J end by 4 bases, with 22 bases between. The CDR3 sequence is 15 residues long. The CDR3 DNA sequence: TGCAGCGCAGGTGGCAAGGGCCTACTAGGCACTGAAGCTTTCTTT. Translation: CSAGGKGLLGTEAFF.

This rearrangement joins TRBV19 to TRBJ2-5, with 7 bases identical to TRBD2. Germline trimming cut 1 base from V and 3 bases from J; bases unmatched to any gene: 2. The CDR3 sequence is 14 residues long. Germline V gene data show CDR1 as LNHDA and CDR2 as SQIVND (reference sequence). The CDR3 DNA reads TGTGCCAGTAGTATAGTCCTAGCGGAAGAGACCCAGTACTTC. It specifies CASSIVLAEETQYF.